This TCR beta chain originates from a study of cytomegalovirus exposure and HLA in healthy donors. Whole-study context: The 95 to 150 validation repertoires used a platform that matched the one used for the approximately 610 first-cohort repertoires, as a later analysis reported.

Trimming took off 4 bases at V and 7 bases at J, with 20 bases between the two ends. The length of the CDR3 is 15 residues. CDR1 MDHEN and CDR2 SYDVKM come from the germline V gene. Regarding the study as a whole: Listed as cytomegalovirus-associated were more than 150 TCR beta chains. Across donors, most TCRs were seen rarely, yet some public ones were widespread. First-cohort TCR clusters tended to co-occur in the 130 or so validation repertoires, a later analysis found.

Some clones are missing from TCRdb's copy, which holds only in-frame ones; the method was immunoSEQ multiplex PCR. Of 50,000 to 80,000 clones listed, roughly 94% are singletons. As for this clone: Its cognate antigen is unknown.

This TCR came from a woman aged 18-35 years in good health and CMV-seropositive. Specimen: PBMCs. The chain employs TRBV28 and TRBJ2-7; TRBD2 might be the D (5 bases). The CDR3 sequence is CASSSVYAKPGEQYF. The CDR3 DNA reads as TGTGCCAGCAGTTCCGTCTACGCCAAGCCGGGGGAGCAGTACTTC.